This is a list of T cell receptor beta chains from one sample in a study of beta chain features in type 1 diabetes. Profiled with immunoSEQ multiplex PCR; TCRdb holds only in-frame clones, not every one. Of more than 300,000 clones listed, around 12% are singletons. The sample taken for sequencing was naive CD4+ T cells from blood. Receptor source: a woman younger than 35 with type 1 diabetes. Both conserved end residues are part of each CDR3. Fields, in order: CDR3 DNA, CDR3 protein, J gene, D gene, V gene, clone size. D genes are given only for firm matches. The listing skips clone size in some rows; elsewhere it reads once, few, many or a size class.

cdr3_nt: TGCGCCAGCAGCCAAGAGGCTCCTCCGCTTTCCACCGGGGAGCTGTTTTTT; cdr3_aa: CASSQEAPPLSTGELFF; j_call: TRBJ2-2; d_call: .; v_call: TRBV4-3; clone_size: .
cdr3_nt: TGCGCCAGCAGCCATGACAGGGCCGGGGAGCTGTTTTTT; cdr3_aa: CASSHDRAGELFF; j_call: TRBJ2-2; d_call: TRBD1; v_call: TRBV4-3; clone_size: few
cdr3_nt: TGTGCCAGCATCGGGGCTAGCGGAAGACCTGAAGCCCAAGAGACCCAGTACTTC; cdr3_aa: CASIGASGRPEAQETQYF; j_call: TRBJ2-5; d_call: TRBD2; v_call: TRBV27; clone_size: .
cdr3_nt: TGTGCCAGCAGCACCGTGACAGGGTCATACTACGAGCAGTACTTC; cdr3_aa: CASSTVTGSYYEQYF; j_call: TRBJ2-7; d_call: TRBD1; v_call: TRBV7-2; clone_size: few
cdr3_nt: TGTGCCAGCAGCCAGATTCGAGGCAGCATTAGGCCCAATGAGCAGTTCTTC; cdr3_aa: CASSQIRGSIRPNEQFF; j_call: TRBJ2-1; d_call: .; v_call: TRBV14; clone_size: few
cdr3_nt: TGTGCCAGTAGTCTCAGGGGCGGGGAGCTGTTTTTT; cdr3_aa: CASSLRGGELFF; j_call: TRBJ2-2; d_call: .; v_call: TRBV19; clone_size: few
cdr3_nt: TGTGCCAGCTCACCCCCAGGGTCGCACCAAGAGACCCAGTACTTC; cdr3_aa: CASSPPGSHQETQYF; j_call: TRBJ2-5; d_call: .; v_call: TRBV18; clone_size: few
cdr3_nt: TGCGCCAGCAGCCGGGTGGGAGGGGAAAAACTGTTTTTT; cdr3_aa: CASSRVGGEKLFF; j_call: TRBJ1-4; d_call: .; v_call: TRBV4-3; clone_size: few
cdr3_nt: TGTGCCGGAGACACCGCCCAGGGTGGTGAGCAGTTCTTC; cdr3_aa: CAGDTAQGGEQFF; j_call: TRBJ2-1; d_call: .; v_call: TRBV30; clone_size: few
cdr3_nt: TGTGCCAGCAGTAGTAGCGGGAGCACAGATACGCAGTATTTT; cdr3_aa: CASSSSGSTDTQYF; j_call: TRBJ2-3; d_call: TRBD2; v_call: TRBV25-1; clone_size: .
cdr3_nt: TGTGCCATCAGTGCGGTGAGAGGGCCGGAGACCCAGTACTTC; cdr3_aa: CAISAVRGPETQYF; j_call: TRBJ2-5; d_call: .; v_call: TRBV10-3; clone_size: few
cdr3_nt: TGTGCCGGTAATTGGCAGGGGGGAGATACGCAGTATTTT; cdr3_aa: CAGNWQGGDTQYF; j_call: TRBJ2-3; d_call: .; v_call: TRBV28; clone_size: few
cdr3_nt: TGCGCCAGCAGTCAAGGGACAGGGACTTACGAGCAGTACTTC; cdr3_aa: CASSQGTGTYEQYF; j_call: TRBJ2-7; d_call: TRBD1; v_call: TRBV23-1; clone_size: .
cdr3_nt: TGTGCCATCGACGACGGGATAAACCGCGAGCAGTACTTC; cdr3_aa: CAIDDGINREQYF; j_call: TRBJ2-7; d_call: .; v_call: TRBV10-3; clone_size: .
cdr3_nt: TGTGCCAGCAGATCTACAGGGACGGATACGCAGTATTTT; cdr3_aa: CASRSTGTDTQYF; j_call: TRBJ2-3; d_call: .; v_call: TRBV13; clone_size: few
cdr3_nt: TGTGCCAGCAGCCGTATCGGGAGGGTTGGGGCCTACGAGCAGTACTTC; cdr3_aa: CASSRIGRVGAYEQYF; j_call: TRBJ2-7; d_call: TRBD2; v_call: TRBV5-4; clone_size: .
cdr3_nt: TGTGCCAGCAGGGCGAGCGGCGGGAACACCGGGGAGCTGTTTTTT; cdr3_aa: CASRASGGNTGELFF; j_call: TRBJ2-2; d_call: .; v_call: TRBV7-3; clone_size: few
cdr3_nt: TGCGCCAGCAGCATATGGGCTAGCGGGATTGGAGAGCAGTTCTTC; cdr3_aa: CASSIWASGIGEQFF; j_call: TRBJ2-1; d_call: TRBD2; v_call: TRBV4-3; clone_size: few
cdr3_nt: TGTGCCAGCTCACACGGGACAGCCAACTATGGCTACACCTTC; cdr3_aa: CASSHGTANYGYTF; j_call: TRBJ1-2; d_call: TRBD1; v_call: TRBV18; clone_size: few
cdr3_nt: TGCAGCGCCGCTAGGGCTAGCGGGAGGGGCGAGCAGTACTTC; cdr3_aa: CSAARASGRGEQYF; j_call: TRBJ2-7; d_call: TRBD2; v_call: TRBV29-1; clone_size: .
cdr3_nt: TGCAGCGTTGTCGGCAGGATAATATATCCGAGCAATCAGCCCCAGCATTTT; cdr3_aa: CSVVGRIIYPSNQPQHF; j_call: TRBJ1-5; d_call: .; v_call: TRBV29-1; clone_size: few
cdr3_nt: TGCGCCAGCAGCCCACGGGATTCTAGCACAGATACGCAGTATTTT; cdr3_aa: CASSPRDSSTDTQYF; j_call: TRBJ2-3; d_call: .; v_call: TRBV5-1; clone_size: few
cdr3_nt: TGTGCCTGGAGTATAAACACAGATACGCAGTATTTT; cdr3_aa: CAWSINTDTQYF; j_call: TRBJ2-3; d_call: .; v_call: TRBV30; clone_size: .
cdr3_nt: TGCGCCAGCAGCCAAGCTTGGCAGCAGGCGAACTATGGCTACACCTTC; cdr3_aa: CASSQAWQQANYGYTF; j_call: TRBJ1-2; d_call: .; v_call: TRBV4-3; clone_size: few
cdr3_nt: TGCGCCAGCAGCTTGGGACTCCCTCCCGAGCAGTTCTTC; cdr3_aa: CASSLGLPPEQFF; j_call: TRBJ2-1; d_call: .; v_call: TRBV5-1; clone_size: .
cdr3_nt: TGTGCCAGCAGCCCAGCGGGCTCCTACGAGCAGTACTTC; cdr3_aa: CASSPAGSYEQYF; j_call: TRBJ2-7; d_call: .; v_call: TRBV9; clone_size: few